This record covers a single TCR beta chain. Its antigen is not known. The table came from immunoSEQ multiplex PCR; TCRdb's copy has only in-frame clones and leaves some out. The data show more than 80,000 clones, approximately 91% seen once. These data come from a study of graft-versus-host responses after intestinal transplantation. On the study more broadly: Isolated intestinal, liver-intestinal, or multivisceral transplants had been given to the recipients. All recipients got anti-thymocyte globulin induction, then tacrolimus and steroids for approximately three years. Notes on the study in general: Investigators detected GvH clones in recipient marrow, with some emerging earlier in ileum or blood. Early HvG declines after transplant were associated with peak circulating GvH clone levels.

In germline, CDR1 is WSHSY, CDR2 SAAADI. This CDR3 comprises 14 residues. V shed 3 bases, J shed 7 bases, and the junction held 6 bases outside the gene matches. The chain recombines TRBV10-2 with TRBJ1-5, with 7 bases identical to TRBD1. This specimen consisted of unstimulated CD4+ T cells sorted from spleen or lymph node cells, obtained before intestinal transplant. This TCR derives from a human donor who received an intestinal transplant. The CDR3 DNA is TGCGCCAGCAGTGACAAGGGGGCGGTCCAGCCCCAGCATTTT. It specifies CASSDKGAVQPQHF.